These 25 T cell receptor beta chains were all obtained from the same sample, sequenced in a study of regulatory T cells in long-lasting Graves disease. The time point here: persistent/refractory GD, antithyroid drugs over 5 years with positive TRAb. The authors made the TCR library using RNA they extracted from PBMCs. Assembly of TCR beta libraries relied on iRepertoire HTBI primers together with Arm-PCR of CDR3 regions. TCRdb ran MiXCR on the multiplex PCR reads and lists one entry per CDR3 protein. The sample has about 460,000 distinct CDR3 sequences; approximately 22% are singletons. Source: peripheral blood mononuclear cells (PBMCs), taken when the disease was refractory, from a patient treated with antithyroid drugs. The origin of the receptors is a female donor with Graves disease.

This clonotype was found many times. The rearrangement joins TRBV12-3 or TRBV12-4 to TRBJ2-6; no clear D. V lost 1 base and J lost 8, with 6 bases in between. CDR3 length: 13 residues. In DNA form, the CDR3 reads TGTGCCAGCAGTTTAGGCACTTCCAACGTCCTGACTTTC. It encodes CASSLGTSNVLTF.

This clonotype was found many times. The chain uses TRBV5-1 and TRBJ1-1, with D possibly matching TRBD1 (5 bases). Deletions cut 0 bases from V and 1 base from J, with 10 bases between. The germline V gene encodes CDR1 SGHRS and CDR2 YFSETQ. This CDR3 is built from 15 residues. The CDR3 DNA sequence: TGCGCCAGCAGCTTGGATCAGGGTAGGAACACTGAAGCTTTCTTT. It translates to CASSLDQGRNTEAFF.

This clonotype was detected many times. This rearrangement joins TRBV2 to TRBJ1-2; TRBD1 aligns across 7 bases. The V gene end was trimmed by 8 bases and the J gene end by 7 bases; junction bases not matched to a gene: 7. The CDR3 is 12 amino acids. Per germline, CDR1 SNHLY and CDR2 FYNNEI. The CDR3 DNA reads TGTGCCAGCTTCCGACAGGGCGGTGGCTACACCTTC. This encodes CASFRQGGGYTF.

This clonotype was picked up a small number of times. The chain is built from TRBV19 and TRBJ1-3; possible D gene TRBD1, 6 bases. Deletions cut 10 bases from V and 8 bases from J, with 15 bases between. The CDR3 consists of 12 residues. CDR1 is LNHDA, CDR2 SQIVND, per germline (reference sequence). The CDR3 coding sequence is TGTGCCACAACCGGCAGGGGAGACACCATATATTTT. It translates to CATTGRGDTIYF.

This clonotype was counted between two and nine times. The chain uses TRBV19 and TRBJ2-7, with TRBD1 as a possible D gene (5 bases). In germline, CDR1 is LNHDA, CDR2 SQIVND (reference sequence). Trimming removed 1 base at V and 0 bases at J, with 10 bases between. The CDR3 consists of 15 residues. The CDR3 loop reads CASSIVGANSYEQYF. The CDR3 DNA follows: TGTGCCAGTAGTATAGTTGGGGCCAACTCCTACGAGCAGTACTTC.

Ten or more counts support this clonotype. The CDR3 protein is CASSYGGLETQYF. The DNA for the CDR3 is TGTGCCAGCAGCTACGGGGGTCTGGAGACCCAGTACTTC. The genes are TRBV7-9 and TRBJ2-5; TRBD2 is a possible D gene (6 bases). The CDR3 contains 13 residues. The germline CDR1 and CDR2 sequences are SEHNR and FQNEAQ (reference sequence). Trimming stripped 4 bases from V and 5 bases from J, with 11 bases between.

The chain links TRBV12-3 or TRBV12-4 to TRBJ2-2; no firm D call. The CDR3 consists of 11 residues. The germline V and J ends were trimmed by 6 bases and 8 bases, with 7 bases remaining between them. The CDR3 sequence: CASSPQGELFF. CDR3 nucleotides: TGTGCCAGCAGCCCCCAAGGGGAGCTGTTTTTT.

V and J are TRBV4-3 and TRBJ1-5; unclear D gene. The CDR3 extends over 15 amino acids. V lost 0 bases and J lost 6, with 12 bases in between. Germline lookup yields CDR1 LGHNA and CDR2 YSLEER. CDR3 region: CASSQEDLPGQPQHF. The CDR3, as DNA: TGCGCCAGCAGCCAAGAAGACCTGCCGGGTCAGCCCCAGCATTTT.

This clonotype was seen only a few times. The chain's CDR3 is CASSERDRNTGELFF. CDR3 in DNA: TGTGCCAGCAGCGAACGGGACAGAAACACCGGGGAGCTGTTTTTT. The chain employs TRBV9 and TRBJ2-2; 7 positions match TRBD1. V lost 3 bases and J lost 2; bases outside the gene matches: 4. The CDR3 consists of 15 residues. Germline lookup yields CDR1 SGDLS and CDR2 YYNGEE.

There are many counts of this clonotype. The chain employs TRBV28 and TRBJ1-5, with TRBD1 as a possible D gene (6 bases). The CDR3 extends over 13 amino acids. Trimming left V 6 bases short and J 3 bases short, with 9 bases between. The germline CDR1 and CDR2 sequences are MDHEN and SYDVKM. CDR3 sequence reads: CASSWGLNQPQHF. CDR3 sequence (DNA): TGTGCCAGCAGCTGGGGGCTCAATCAGCCCCAGCATTTT.

This clonotype showed up many times. This rearrangement joins TRBV28 to TRBJ1-6, with D possibly being TRBD1 (6 bases). The CDR3 is 15 amino acids. Trimming took off 5 bases at V and 7 bases at J, with 15 bases between the two ends. Germline CDR1 reads MDHEN; CDR2 reads SYDVKM. CDR3 in amino acids: CASSIPQGANSPLHF. Written as DNA, the CDR3 is TGTGCCAGCAGTATCCCACAGGGAGCGAATTCACCCCTCCACTTT.

This clonotype occurred a few times. The genes are TRBV19 and TRBJ2-7; TRBD2 matches at 9 bases. This CDR3 contains 15 residues. The junction had 6 bases not matched to a gene; V was cut back by 6 bases and J by 0 bases. Germline V gene sequence: CDR1 LNHDA, CDR2 SQIVND (reference sequence). CDR3 region: CASRMGSGGSYEQYF. CDR3 nucleotides: TGTGCCAGTAGAATGGGTAGCGGGGGCTCCTACGAGCAGTACTTC. Full variable domain (missing parts from reference TRBV19 and TRBJ2-7): DGGITQSPKYLFRKEGQNVTLSCEQNLNHDAMYWYRQDPGQGLRLIYYSQIVNDFQKGDIAEGYSVSREKKESFPLTVTSAQKNPTAFYLCASRMGSGGSYEQYFGPGTRLTVT.

This sequence joins TRBV29-1 and TRBJ2-2; 8 bases are a match to TRBD1. Germline values: CDR1 SQVTM, CDR2 ANQGSEA. This CDR3 has 14 amino acids. The ends lost 6 bases at V and 2 bases at J; junction bases unmatched: 5. The CDR3 DNA follows: TGCAGCGTGGGCAGGGGGCGAAACACCGGGGAGCTGTTTTTT. The encoded protein is CSVGRGRNTGELFF.

The J gene is TRBJ2-5, the V gene TRBV27; 8 bases are shared with TRBD1. Germline V CDR1 and CDR2: MNHEY, SMNVEV (reference sequence). Losses at the gene ends were 5 bases for V and 5 bases for J; bases not matched to a gene: 7. The CDR3 extends over 14 amino acids. The CDR3: CASSPGGREETQYF. The CDR3, as DNA: TGTGCCAGCAGTCCAGGGGGCCGGGAGGAGACCCAGTACTTC.

This clonotype is a singleton in its sample. The chain has TRBV4-1 and TRBJ1-1, with 10 bases matching TRBD1. The CDR3 is made up of 15 amino acids. The ends lost 5 bases at V and 7 bases at J; junction bases unmatched: 10. Germline lookup yields CDR1 MGHRA and CDR2 YSYEKL. The CDR3 region is CASSGRQGAVDEAFF. In DNA form, the CDR3 reads TGCGCCAGCAGCGGCCGACAGGGGGCGGTTGATGAAGCTTTCTTT.

As concerns this clonotype: A much larger clone is a single base away; this may be a read error. J is TRBJ1-2 and V is TRBV6-1; D unclear. CDR3 size: 12 residues. CDR1 and CDR2 from the germline V gene are MNHNS and SASEGT. CDR3: CASSHGNYSYTF. The CDR3 DNA reads TGTGCCAGTAGCCACGGAAACTATAGCTACACCTTC.

The V gene is TRBV29-1, the J gene TRBJ2-7; 7 bases map to TRBD1. V was pared by 4 bases and J by 7 bases, with 7 bases of the junction left unmatched. Germline V CDR1 and CDR2: SQVTM, ANQGSEA. This CDR3 is 12 amino acids long. The CDR3 nucleotides read TGCAGCGTTGGGCAGGGGGACCGGGAGCAGTACTTC. Translated, it gives CSVGQGDREQYF.

The rearrangement uses TRBV27 and TRBJ2-1; 8 bases align to TRBD1. Trimming removed 6 bases from V and 5 bases from J; junction bases left unmatched: 6. Germline V gene sequence: CDR1 MNHEY, CDR2 SMNVEV (reference sequence). The CDR3 loop spans 14 amino acids. The CDR3 reads CASRLGQGHNEQFF. CDR3 coding DNA: TGTGCCAGCAGGCTAGGACAGGGACACAATGAGCAGTTCTTC.

The CDR3: CAWTSGGAETQYF. The DNA of the CDR3 is TGTGCCTGGACTAGCGGGGGGGCAGAGACCCAGTACTTC. The chain joins TRBV30 to TRBJ2-5, with 12 bases identical to TRBD2. After removal of 4 bases from V and 4 bases from J, the junction contained 1 base not matched to a gene. Germline lookup yields CDR1 GTSNPN and CDR2 SVGIG (reference sequence). The CDR3 runs 13 residues. Full variable domain (missing parts from reference TRBV30 and TRBJ2-5): SQTIHQWPATLVQPVGSPLSLECTVEGTSNPNLYWYRQAAGRGLQLLFYSVGIGQISSEVPQNLSASRPQDRQFILSSKKLLLSDSGFYLCAWTSGGAETQYFGPGTRLLVL.

Many counts were recorded for this clonotype. CDR3: CASSLARGGAGTEAFF. The CDR3 nucleotides are TGTGCCAGCAGCTTAGCGCGGGGGGGCGCGGGCACTGAAGCTTTCTTT. This chain uses TRBV7-9 with TRBJ1-1, with a possible D match to TRBD1 (6 bases). V shed 0 bases and J shed 4 bases, with 15 bases lying between them. The CDR3 consists of 16 residues. The germline gives CDR1 SEHNR, CDR2 FQNEAQ (reference sequence).

Only a few counts were recorded for this clonotype. The V and J genes are TRBV28 and TRBJ1-5, with D perhaps matching TRBD1 (5 bases). Germline loops: CDR1 MDHEN, CDR2 SYDVKM. The ends were cut back, 6 bases at V and 5 bases at J, with 14 bases in the middle. This CDR3 spans 14 amino acids. The DNA of the CDR3 is TGTGCCAGCAGCCGCCATGAGGGGCATCAGCCCCAGCATTTT. It yields the protein CASSRHEGHQPQHF.

In its sample, this clonotype was seen many times. The chain combines TRBV5-5 with TRBJ1-5; D gene uncertain. V shed 0 bases and J shed 2 bases, with 6 bases lying between them. Germline values: CDR1 SGHKS, CDR2 YYEKEE (reference sequence). CDR3 length: 14 residues. The DNA for the CDR3 is TGTGCCAGCAGCTTGGACCAGGGCAATCAGCCCCAGCATTTT. Protein: CASSLDQGNQPQHF.

This chain joins TRBV7-2 and TRBJ1-2; possibly TRBD1 for D (5 bases). Germline V CDR1 and CDR2: SGHTA, FQGNSA. There are 14 residues in the CDR3. The V and J ends lost 7 bases and 2 bases respectively, with 14 bases between them. CDR3 loop: CASTSTRDNYGYTF. The CDR3 DNA reads as TGTGCCAGCACCTCCACCCGGGACAACTATGGCTACACCTTC. The entire variable domain, with the rest obtained from reference TRBV7-2 and TRBJ1-2, is as follows: GAGVSQSPSNKVTEKGKDVELRCDPISGHTALYWYRQSLGQGLEFLIYFQGNSAPDKSGLPSDRFSAERTGGSVSTLTIQRTQQEDSAVYLCASTSTRDNYGYTFGSGTRLTVV.

J is TRBJ2-1 and V is TRBV11-2; no firm D call. CDR1 SGHAT and CDR2 FQNNGV come from the germline V gene. This CDR3 region has 12 residues. Trimming stripped 0 bases from V and 11 bases from J, with 8 bases between. CDR3 nucleotide sequence: TGTGCCAGCAGCTTAGAAATCCGGAAGCAGTTCTTC. It is translated as CASSLEIRKQFF.

This clonotype has a handful of counts. V is TRBV19 and J is TRBJ1-1; tentatively, D is TRBD1 (5 bases). The CDR3 spans 13 residues. Per the germline V gene, CDR1 is LNHDA and CDR2 is SQIVND (reference sequence). The V and J ends lost 7 bases and 1 base respectively, with 10 bases between them. DNA for the CDR3: TGTGCCAGTATACTTAGGGGGAACACTGAAGCTTTCTTT. Translating gives CASILRGNTEAFF.